This T cell receptor beta chain appears in the sequencing data of a study of blood T cell repertoires in COVID-19. Authors' analysis steps: The authors estimated nucleated cell counts from reference gene primer amplification. Here immunoSEQ multiplex PCR was the method, and the copy in TCRdb shows in-frame clones only, minus some. D and trimming come from the DNA, and the V and J calls and clone size come from that table. The data show 270,000 or so clones, 85% to 90% seen once. V lost 4 bases and J lost 1, with 14 bases in between. CDR1 SGHAT and CDR2 FQNNGV come from the germline V gene. The CDR3 covers 15 residues.

Sequences were obtained from peripheral blood. The sequence came from a man aged 40-55 years with acute or convalescent COVID-19. The chain is built from TRBV11-2 and TRBJ2-7; tentative D call: TRBD2 (6 bases). The CDR3 nucleotides read TGTGCCAGCAGCTCCCCTCGGGGGAAGTCCTACGAGCAGTACTTC. Its protein is CASSSPRGKSYEQYF.